In this sample, the clone carrying this T cell receptor (beta chain) turned up a few times. Its antigen is not known. This entry comes from a study of post-analysis software for immune sequencing data. Across the study: Several disease courses (relapsing-remitting, secondary progressive and progressive-relapsing) of multiple sclerosis were included.

Unique molecular identifiers were carried by the TCR beta cDNA libraries. About 500,000 cDNA molecules were obtained from approximately 0.91 to 9.4 million T cells. Each CDR3 protein gets one entry after TCRdb re-called the PCR reads with MiXCR. The table shows 750,000 to 900,000 distinct CDR3 sequences, with about half occurring only once. Study-level findings and limits: When compared against controls, multiple sclerosis patients showed significantly lower normalized Chao1 diversity.

Sequencing was carried out using blood. The source is a girl between 5 and 17 years old with multiple sclerosis.

CDR3 in amino acids: CASIQGSYNEQFF. The CDR3, as DNA: TGTGCCAGCATCCAGGGCTCCTACAATGAGCAGTTCTTC. This rearrangement joins TRBV2 to TRBJ2-1; tentatively, D is TRBD1 (5 bases). The CDR3 has 13 amino acids. From germline, CDR1 is SNHLY and CDR2 FYNNEI. Trimming shortened V by 7 bases and J by 0 bases, and 7 bases separated the two germline ends.